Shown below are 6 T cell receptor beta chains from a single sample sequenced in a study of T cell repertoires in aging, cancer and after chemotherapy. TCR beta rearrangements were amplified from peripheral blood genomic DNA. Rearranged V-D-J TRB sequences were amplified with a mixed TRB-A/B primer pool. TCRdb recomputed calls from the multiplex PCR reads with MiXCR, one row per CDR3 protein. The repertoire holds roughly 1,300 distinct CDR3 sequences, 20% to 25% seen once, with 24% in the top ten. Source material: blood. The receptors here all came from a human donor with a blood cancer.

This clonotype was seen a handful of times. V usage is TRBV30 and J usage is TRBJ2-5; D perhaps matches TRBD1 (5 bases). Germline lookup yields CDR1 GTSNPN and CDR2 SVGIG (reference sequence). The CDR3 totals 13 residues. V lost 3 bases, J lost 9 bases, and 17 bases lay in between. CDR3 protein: CAWRQDVRWAQYF. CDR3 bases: TGTGCCTGGAGACAGGACGTACGATGGGCCCAGTACTTC.

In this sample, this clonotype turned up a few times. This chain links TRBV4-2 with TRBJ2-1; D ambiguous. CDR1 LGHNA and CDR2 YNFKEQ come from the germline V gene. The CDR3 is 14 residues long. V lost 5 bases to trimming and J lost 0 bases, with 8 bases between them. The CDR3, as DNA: TGTGCCAGCAGCGTGCAGAGCTCCTACAATGAGCAGTTCTTC. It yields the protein CASSVQSSYNEQFF.

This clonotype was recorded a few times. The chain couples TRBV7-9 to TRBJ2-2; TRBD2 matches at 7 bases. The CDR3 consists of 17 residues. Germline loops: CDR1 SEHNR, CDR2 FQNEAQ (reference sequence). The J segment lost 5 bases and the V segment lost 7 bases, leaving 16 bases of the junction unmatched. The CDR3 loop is CASTLTAGAVGTGELFF. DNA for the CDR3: TGTGCCAGCACCCTTACGGCGGGAGCGGTTGGAACCGGGGAGCTGTTTTTT.

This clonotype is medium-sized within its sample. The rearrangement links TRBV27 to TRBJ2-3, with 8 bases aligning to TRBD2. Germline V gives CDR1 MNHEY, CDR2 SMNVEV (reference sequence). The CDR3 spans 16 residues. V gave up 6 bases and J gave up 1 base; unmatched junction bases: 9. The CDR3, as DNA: TGTGCCAGCAGGCCCCCCTTGCGGGGGGGCACAGATACGCAGTATTTT. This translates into CASRPPLRGGTDTQYF.

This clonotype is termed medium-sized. CDR3 amino acids: CAISDGPDFQYF. The CDR3 coding sequence is TGTGCCATCAGTGATGGACCTGATTTTCAGTACTTC. The chain couples TRBV10-3 to TRBJ2-4; unclear D gene. V shed 3 bases and J shed 11 bases, with 11 bases lying between them. The CDR3 length is 12 residues. Germline V gene lookup returns CDR1 ENHRY and CDR2 SYGVKD.

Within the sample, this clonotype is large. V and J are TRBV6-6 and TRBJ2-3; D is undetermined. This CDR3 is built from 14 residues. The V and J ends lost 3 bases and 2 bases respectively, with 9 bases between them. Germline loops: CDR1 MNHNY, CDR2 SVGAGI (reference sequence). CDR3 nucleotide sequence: TGTGCCAGCAGTTATGGGTGGGACACAGATACGCAGTATTTT. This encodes CASSYGWDTDTQYF.